A single sample gave rise to the 30 T cell receptor beta chains below, sequenced in a study of identical twins. TCRdb used MiXCR to reprocess the 5' RACE reads, holding one entry per CDR3 protein. The repertoire includes hundreds of thousands of distinct CDR3 sequences, roughly 10% of them detected once, and 6% to 8.5% sits in the top ten. These data were likewise used in another study, on yellow fever vaccine responses in identical twins.

Material: CD8+ T cells sorted from blood. The receptors here all came from a woman aged 18-29 years in good health.

This clonotype was counted between two and nine times. The gene calls are TRBV7-2 and TRBJ2-1; TRBD2 might be the D (7 bases). V was pared by 2 bases and J by 5 bases, with 13 bases between. The CDR3 length is 15 residues. Germline V gene data show CDR1 as SGHTA and CDR2 as FQGNSA. DNA for the CDR3: TGTGCCAGCAGCTTAAACCGGGGGGCTAACAATGAGCAGTTCTTC. Encoded protein: CASSLNRGANNEQFF. The full variable domain, its missing parts supplied by reference TRBV7-2 and TRBJ2-1, is GAGVSQSPSNKVTEKGKDVELRCDPISGHTALYWYRQSLGQGLEFLIYFQGNSAPDKSGLPSDRFSAERTGGSVSTLTIQRTQQEDSAVYLCASSLNRGANNEQFFGPGTRLTVL.

This clonotype was picked up a small number of times. V is TRBV7-9 and J is TRBJ2-3, with 7 bases that match TRBD2. This CDR3 has 14 residues. Germline CDR1 SEHNR, CDR2 FQNEAQ (reference sequence). After removal of 3 bases from V and 6 bases from J, the junction contained 6 bases not matched to a gene. The CDR3 DNA follows: TGTGCCAGCAGCTTCGCGGGAGAGGGGGATACGCAGTATTTT. Protein: CASSFAGEGDTQYF.

The chain joins TRBV10-2 to TRBJ2-7, with TRBD1 matching over 7 bases. This CDR3 is built from 12 residues. Germline CDR1 is WSHSY and CDR2 is SAAADI. Trimming took 8 bases from V and 4 from J; bases not matched to a gene: 5. The CDR3 is CASGGQSYEQYF. The CDR3 bases are TGCGCCAGCGGGGGACAGAGTTACGAGCAGTACTTC.

This chain uses TRBV4-1 with TRBJ2-5; TRBD2 matches 8 bases. From germline, CDR1 is MGHRA and CDR2 YSYEKL. CDR3 length equals 13 residues. Trimming removed 6 bases from V and 4 bases from J; junction bases left unmatched: 4. As DNA, the CDR3 is TGCGCCAGCAGGCCTACTAGCGGAGAGACCCAGTACTTC. It specifies CASRPTSGETQYF.

This chain uses TRBV28 with TRBJ2-3; 8 bases line up with TRBD2. Trimming cost V 7 bases and J 1 base; bases outside gene matches: 10. CDR3 length: 16 residues. Germline V gene sequence: CDR1 MDHEN, CDR2 SYDVKM. The CDR3 loop is CASTEAGAWGTDTQYF. CDR3 nucleotides: TGTGCCAGCACCGAAGCGGGGGCATGGGGCACAGATACGCAGTATTTT.

The sample holds a few counts of this clonotype. This chain uses TRBV7-9 with TRBJ2-2; D ambiguous. V was trimmed by 1 base and J by 4 bases, leaving 4 bases between them. The CDR3 extends over 13 amino acids. Germline loops: CDR1 SEHNR, CDR2 FQNEAQ (reference sequence). CDR3 region: CASSLDLTGELFF. The CDR3 region has the DNA TGTGCCAGCAGCTTAGACCTCACCGGGGAGCTGTTTTTT.

The chain uses TRBV7-9 and TRBJ1-4; D gene ambiguous. Germline V gene sequence: CDR1 SEHNR, CDR2 FQNEAQ (reference sequence). This CDR3 is built from 13 residues. V dropped 8 bases and J dropped 2 bases, with 9 bases sitting between them. The CDR3 region is CASREPTNEKLFF. DNA for the CDR3: TGTGCCAGCCGGGAACCTACTAATGAAAAACTGTTTTTT.

The genes are TRBV10-3 and TRBJ2-7; the D gene could be TRBD1 or TRBD2 (5 bases each). Trimming shortened V by 8 bases and J by 3 bases, and 11 bases separated the two germline ends. The CDR3 runs to 12 residues. Germline V gives CDR1 ENHRY, CDR2 SYGVKD. The CDR3 sequence: CAIGDGYYEQYF. The CDR3 DNA follows: TGTGCCATCGGGGACGGATACTACGAGCAGTACTTC.

The chain couples TRBV6-5 to TRBJ1-1; D not certain. V was clipped by 2 bases and J by 2 bases, with 15 bases between them. Germline V gene lookup returns CDR1 MNHEY and CDR2 SVGAGI. The CDR3 totals 16 residues. The CDR3 sequence is CASSYERTGFNTEAFF. The CDR3 DNA is TGTGCCAGCAGTTACGAAAGGACGGGATTTAACACTGAAGCTTTCTTT.

This clonotype was counted many times. V is TRBV6-5 and J is TRBJ1-5, with D unclear. Germline assignment: CDR1 MNHEY and CDR2 SVGAGI. V was clipped by 1 base and J by 3 bases, with 13 bases between them. This CDR3 spans 16 amino acids. The CDR3 sequence: CASSYFQHTYNQPQHF. In DNA form, the CDR3 reads TGTGCCAGCAGTTACTTCCAGCACACCTACAATCAGCCCCAGCATTTT.

This clonotype has ten or more counts. Here the CDR3 DNA reads TGTGCCAGCAGCTTCGGAGCGGGGGGCACAGATACGCAGTATTTT. Translated: CASSFGAGGTDTQYF. The chain has TRBV7-9 and TRBJ2-3, with TRBD2 matching 8 bases. Trimming took 3 bases from V and 1 from J; bases not matched to a gene: 3. Germline CDR1 reads SEHNR; CDR2 reads FQNEAQ (reference sequence). The CDR3 has 15 residues.

This clonotype was counted between two and nine times. This chain links TRBV14 with TRBJ2-7; unclear D gene. This CDR3 is 15 amino acids long. The ends were cut back, 4 bases at V and 2 bases at J, with 15 bases in the middle. Germline CDR1 reads SGHDN; CDR2 reads FVKESK. Here the CDR3 DNA reads TGTGCCAGCAGCCCCCTTGGTTCAGAAGCCTACGAGCAGTACTTC. Its protein is CASSPLGSEAYEQYF.

This clonotype was counted between two and nine times. The rearrangement joins TRBV7-2 to TRBJ2-7; 11 nucleotides line up with TRBD2. The CDR3 has 16 amino acids. V lost 1 base and J lost 3; bases outside the gene matches: 5. Germline V lookup: CDR1 SGHTA, CDR2 FQGNSA. In DNA form, the CDR3 reads TGTGCCAGCAGCTTAGATAGCGGGGGGGCCTTCTACGAGCAGTACTTC. Its translation: CASSLDSGGAFYEQYF.

This clonotype was picked up many times. The chain combines TRBV6-4 with TRBJ2-3; 13 bases fit TRBD2. This CDR3 spans 16 amino acids. The V gene end was trimmed by 5 bases and the J gene end by 1 base; junction bases not matched to a gene: 3. Germline V lookup: CDR1 MRHNA, CDR2 SNTAGT. CDR3 sequence: CASSTSGGAGTDTQYF. The CDR3 DNA reads as TGTGCCAGCAGTACTAGCGGGGGGGCCGGCACAGATACGCAGTATTTT.

Many counts were recorded for this clonotype. At one boundary the junction diverges from the germline segment, which might be a read error. The chain recombines TRBV9 with TRBJ1-2; maybe TRBD1 (6 bases). Looked up from germline, CDR1 is SGDLS and CDR2 is YYNGEE. The length of the CDR3 is 13 residues. The CDR3 nucleotides read TGTGCCAGCACCGTAGGGGGAGCTTATGGCTACACCTTC. The encoded protein is CASTVGGAYGYTF. The full variable domain, with the rest looked up from reference TRBV9 and TRBJ1-2, is DSGVTQTPKHLITATGQRVTLRCSPRSGDLSVYWYQQSLDQGLQFLIQYYNGEERAKGNILERFSAQQFPDLHSELNLSSLELGDSALYFCASTVGGAYGYTFGSGTRLTVV.

This clonotype came up a few times. CDR3 bases: TGTGCCAGCAGCTTAGTTTATGGCTACACCTTC. As protein: CASSLVYGYTF. J is TRBJ1-2 and V is TRBV7-2; D uncertain. The CDR3 extends over 11 amino acids. The germline V and J ends were trimmed by 1 base and 5 bases, with 2 bases remaining between them. Germline CDR1 and CDR2: SGHTA and FQGNSA.

This clonotype appeared many times. The chain joins TRBV5-1 to TRBJ2-7, with TRBD2 identical over 8 bases. With 4 bases clipped from V and 0 bases from J, the junction kept 3 bases outside the gene matches. This CDR3 is 14 amino acids long. CDR1 and CDR2 from the germline V gene are SGHRS and YFSETQ. The CDR3 sequence: CASSESGSSYEQYF. The CDR3 nucleotides read TGCGCCAGCAGCGAGAGCGGGAGCTCCTACGAGCAGTACTTC.

This clonotype occurred many times. The chain carries TRBV27 and TRBJ2-7; 11 positions match TRBD2. The CDR3 runs 15 residues. V lost 4 bases and J lost 2; bases outside the gene matches: 4. Germline-derived CDR1 and CDR2 are MNHEY and SMNVEV (reference sequence). The CDR3 spells CASSSVAGGPYEQYF. The CDR3 coding sequence is TGTGCCAGCAGTTCCGTAGCGGGGGGGCCCTACGAGCAGTACTTC.

This clonotype showed up many times. V gene TRBV29-1 combines with J gene TRBJ1-4; no clear D. V was cut by 5 bases and J by 0 bases, with 7 bases left in between. This CDR3 has 13 residues. Germline CDR1 reads SQVTM; CDR2 reads ANQGSEA. In DNA, the CDR3 is TGCAGCGTTCTGGATGCAACTAATGAAAAACTGTTTTTT. It specifies CSVLDATNEKLFF.

The table lists this clonotype with a few counts. The J gene is TRBJ1-1, the V gene TRBV6-1; unclear D gene. The CDR3 is 15 residues long. The germline gives CDR1 MNHNS, CDR2 SASEGT. Deletions cut 7 bases from V and 3 bases from J, with 18 bases between. CDR3 region: CASKKESAWDTEAFF. Written as DNA, the CDR3 is TGTGCCAGCAAAAAAGAGTCAGCCTGGGACACTGAAGCTTTCTTT.

The rearrangement joins TRBV7-2 to TRBJ2-7; a possible D gene is TRBD2 (5 bases). CDR3 size: 13 residues. V lost 8 bases and J lost 0, with 11 bases in between. CDR1 is SGHTA and CDR2 is FQGNSA in the germline V gene. The CDR3 DNA follows: TGTGCCAGCTCGGACTCCTACTCCTACGAGCAGTACTTC. Encoded protein: CASSDSYSYEQYF.

The DNA for the CDR3 is TGTGCCAGCAGCTTCGGACGGCAGGGTCCCTACGAGCAGTACTTC. As protein: CASSFGRQGPYEQYF. The chain couples TRBV5-6 to TRBJ2-7; the D gene is possibly TRBD1 (5 bases). CDR1 and CDR2 (germline): SGHDT, YYEEEE. Trimming removed 2 bases at V and 2 bases at J, with 14 bases between. This CDR3 is 15 amino acids long.

This clonotype was detected a few times. CDR3 region: CASTYLGGFSNQPQHF. The CDR3 region has the DNA TGTGCCAGCACCTACCTAGGGGGATTTAGCAATCAGCCCCAGCATTTT. The V gene is TRBV28, the J gene TRBJ1-5; the D gene is possibly TRBD1 (6 bases). The CDR3 sequence is 16 residues long. V was clipped by 7 bases and J by 0 bases, with 16 bases between them. The germline gives CDR1 MDHEN, CDR2 SYDVKM. Full variable domain (remainder filled in from reference TRBV28 and TRBJ1-5): DVKVTQSSRYLVKRTGEKVFLECVQDMDHENMFWYRQDPGLGLRLIYFSYDVKMKEKGDIPEGYSVSREKKERFSLILESASTNQTSMYLCASTYLGGFSNQPQHFGDGTRLSIL.

This clonotype was counted at least ten times. V gene TRBV9 combines with J gene TRBJ2-7; D gene ambiguous. Germline CDR1 and CDR2: SGDLS and YYNGEE. The V and J ends lost 4 bases and 2 bases respectively, with 13 bases between them. CDR3 length equals 14 residues. This CDR3 reads CASSPMSSAYEQYF. In DNA form, the CDR3 reads TGTGCCAGCAGCCCTATGTCCTCGGCCTACGAGCAGTACTTC.

The chain employs TRBV2 and TRBJ2-1; D not resolved. The CDR3 length is 14 residues. Trimming left V 9 bases short and J 2 bases short, with 14 bases between. Per germline, CDR1 SNHLY and CDR2 FYNNEI. The CDR3 nucleotides read TGTGCCAGTGATTATCGGCAGCCCTACAATGAGCAGTTCTTC. Translated, it gives CASDYRQPYNEQFF.

This clonotype was counted ten times or more. The chain couples TRBV11-2 to TRBJ2-7, with 9 bases matching TRBD2. Trimming removed 2 bases from V and 3 bases from J; junction bases left unmatched: 5. There are 15 residues in the CDR3. The germline CDR1 and CDR2 sequences are SGHAT and FQNNGV. CDR3 nucleotides: TGTGCCAGCAGCTTATTGTCTAGCGGGAACTACGAGCAGTACTTC. Protein product: CASSLLSSGNYEQYF. The full variable domain, in which reference TRBV11-2 and TRBJ2-7 provide the parts outside the CDR3, is EAGVAQSPRYKIIEKRQSVAFWCNPISGHATLYWYQQILGQGPKLLIQFQNNGVVDDSQLPKDRFSAERLKGVDSTLKIQPAKLEDSAVYLCASSLLSSGNYEQYFGPGTRLTVT.

Note on this clonotype: A read error may account for a junction end that differs from germline. This chain uses TRBV12-3 or TRBV12-4 with TRBJ2-7, with D maybe TRBD1 (6 bases). The CDR3 is made up of 15 amino acids. The CDR3, as DNA: TGTGCCAGCAGCTCGACAGGCCCAGGCCTGTACGAGCGGTACTTC. Protein sequence: CASSSTGPGLYERYF.

The V and J genes are TRBV29-1 and TRBJ2-5; TRBD2 agrees at 9 bases. Germline trimming cut 0 bases from V and 3 bases from J; bases unmatched to any gene: 8. This CDR3 comprises 16 residues. Germline V gene lookup returns CDR1 SQVTM and CDR2 ANQGSEA. The CDR3 DNA follows: TGCAGCGTTGAAGATCTGGCGGGAGGGCCTGAAGAGACCCAGTACTTC. Amino acids: CSVEDLAGGPEETQYF.

The rearrangement uses TRBV7-2 and TRBJ1-5; perhaps TRBD1 as D (5 bases). The CDR3 covers 15 residues. V was shortened by 1 base and J by 6 bases, with 13 bases between the two germline ends. Germline V lookup: CDR1 SGHTA, CDR2 FQGNSA. The CDR3 DNA follows: TGTGCCAGCAGCTTAGGGCCAGGGTTGAGTCAGCCCCAGCATTTT. Its protein is CASSLGPGLSQPQHF.

This clonotype was seen only a few times. The chain combines TRBV19 with TRBJ2-1, with D possibly matching TRBD1 (5 bases). CDR3 length equals 15 residues. V gave up 5 bases and J gave up 0 bases, with 11 bases separating them. Germline assignment: CDR1 LNHDA and CDR2 SQIVND (reference sequence). CDR3 sequence: CASSLDTSSYNEQFF. The CDR3 DNA sequence: TGTGCCAGTAGTCTGGACACAAGCTCCTACAATGAGCAGTTCTTC.